What follows is one T cell receptor (beta chain) and its context. Germline V gives CDR1 LNHDA, CDR2 SQIVND (reference sequence). The CDR3 has 14 amino acids. 13 Jbeta primers and 60 Vbeta primers were used for the PCR. TCRdb keeps only in-frame clones here, not all; method: immunoSEQ multiplex PCR. The sample spans roughly 110,000 clones; the ten largest clones claim around 7%. The sample originates from a study of cytomegalovirus exposure and HLA in healthy donors. The sequence came from a man aged 40-55 years in good health and CMV-seropositive. Sequencing was carried out using PBMCs. The rearrangement links TRBV19 to TRBJ2-5, with 9 nucleotides matching TRBD1. The end of the DNA fits TRBJ2-7 better, so the J call may be wrong. The DNA for the CDR3 is TGTGCCAGTAGTATGACAGGGGGAGCCTACGAGCAGTACTTC. Protein: CASSMTGGAYEQYF.